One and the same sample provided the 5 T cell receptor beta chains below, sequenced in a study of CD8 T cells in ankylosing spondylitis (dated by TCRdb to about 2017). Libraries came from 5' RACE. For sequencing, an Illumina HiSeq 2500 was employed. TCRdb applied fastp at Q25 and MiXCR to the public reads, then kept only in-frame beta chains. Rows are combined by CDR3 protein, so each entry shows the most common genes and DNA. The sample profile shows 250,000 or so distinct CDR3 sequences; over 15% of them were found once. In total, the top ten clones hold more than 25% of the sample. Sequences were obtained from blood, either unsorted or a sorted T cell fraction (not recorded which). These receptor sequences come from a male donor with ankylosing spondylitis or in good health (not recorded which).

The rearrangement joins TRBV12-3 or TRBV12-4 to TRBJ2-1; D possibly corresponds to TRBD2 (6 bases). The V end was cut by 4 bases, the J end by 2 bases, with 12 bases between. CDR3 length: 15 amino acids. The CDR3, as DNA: TGTGCCAGCAGTTCATTATTAGCGGCCTACAATGAGCAGTTCTTC. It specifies CASSSLLAAYNEQFF.

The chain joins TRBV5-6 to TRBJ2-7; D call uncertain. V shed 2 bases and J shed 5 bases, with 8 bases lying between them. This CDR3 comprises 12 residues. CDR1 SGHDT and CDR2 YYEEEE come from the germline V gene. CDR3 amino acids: CASSFPDNEQYF. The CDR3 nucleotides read TGTGCCAGCAGCTTCCCGGATAACGAGCAGTACTTC.

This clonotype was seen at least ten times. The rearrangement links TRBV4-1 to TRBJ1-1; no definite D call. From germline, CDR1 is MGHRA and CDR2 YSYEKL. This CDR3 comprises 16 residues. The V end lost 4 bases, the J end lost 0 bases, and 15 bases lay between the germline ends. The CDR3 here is CASSPKRGRLNTEAFF. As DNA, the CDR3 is TGCGCCAGCAGCCCTAAGAGAGGCAGGCTGAACACTGAAGCTTTCTTT.

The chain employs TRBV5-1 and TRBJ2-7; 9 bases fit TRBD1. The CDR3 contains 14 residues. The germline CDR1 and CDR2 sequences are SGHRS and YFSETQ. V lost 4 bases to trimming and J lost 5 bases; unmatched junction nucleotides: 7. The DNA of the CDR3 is TGCGCCAGCAGCCCCGGGACAGGGTTTCACGAGCAGTACTTC. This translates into CASSPGTGFHEQYF.

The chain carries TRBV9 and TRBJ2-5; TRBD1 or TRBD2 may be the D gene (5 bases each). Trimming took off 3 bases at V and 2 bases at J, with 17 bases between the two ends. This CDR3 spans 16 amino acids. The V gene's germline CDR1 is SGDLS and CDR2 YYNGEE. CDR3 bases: TGTGCCAGCAGCGCCCGGGACCAAGGGGTGCAAGAGACCCAGTACTTC. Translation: CASSARDQGVQETQYF. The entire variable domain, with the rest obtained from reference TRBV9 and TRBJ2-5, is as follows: DSGVTQTPKHLITATGQRVTLRCSPRSGDLSVYWYQQSLDQGLQFLIQYYNGEERAKGNILERFSAQQFPDLHSELNLSSLELGDSALYFCASSARDQGVQETQYFGPGTRLLVL.